These T cell receptor beta chains were read from a single sample in a study of somatic mutations in cytotoxic T cells in rheumatoid arthritis. The data were produced by immunoSEQ multiplex PCR, yet TCRdb's version contains in-frame clones alone and is incomplete. In the table there are 2,500 to 3,500 clones, more than 70% of which are singletons. Material: CD8+ T cells sorted from blood. The origin of the receptors is a woman in her fifties or sixties with rheumatoid arthritis. Each CDR3 is given with its conserved first and last residue. D genes are given only for firm matches. Expanded clones are given a class, and other clones once, few, many or no size at all.

j_call	d_call	cdr3_length	v_call	clone_size	cdr3_aa	cdr3_nt
TRBJ2-5	TRBD1	13	TRBV7-9	once	CASSPGQGETQYF	TGTGCCAGCAGCCCCGGACAGGGAGAGACCCAGTACTTC
TRBJ2-3	-	14	TRBV5-4	-	CASSLVQGTDTQYF	TGTGCCAGCAGCTTGGTTCAGGGCACAGATACGCAGTATTTT
TRBJ2-7	TRBD2	15	TRBV9	-	CASSVAGTSYYEQYF	TGTGCCAGCAGCGTAGCTGGGACTAGCTACTACGAGCAGTACTTC
TRBJ2-2	TRBD2	15	TRBV28	-	CASSLASGSTGELFF	TGTGCCAGCAGTTTGGCTAGCGGATCTACCGGGGAGCTGTTTTTT
TRBJ2-7	-	14	TRBV27	-	CASSFGGAEYEQYF	TGTGCCAGCAGTTTTGGTGGGGCGGAATACGAGCAGTACTTC
TRBJ2-1	-	15	TRBV6-5	-	CASSSSGYSYNEQFF	TGTGCCAGCAGTTCCAGCGGGTACAGCTACAATGAGCAGTTCTTC
TRBJ2-5	TRBD2	15	TRBV15	-	CASGLAGGPGETQYF	TGTGCCTCTGGACTAGCGGGAGGGCCGGGGGAGACCCAGTACTTC
TRBJ2-7	-	14	TRBV5-4	-	CASSPDSGYYEQYF	TGTGCCAGCAGCCCGGACAGTGGATACTACGAGCAGTACTTC
TRBJ2-2	-	16	TRBV4-2	-	CASSQEQQGGTGELFF	TGTGCCAGCAGCCAAGAGCAACAAGGGGGCACCGGGGAGCTGTTTTTT
TRBJ2-2	-	13	TRBV9	-	CASSVVDSGELFF	TGTGCCAGCAGCGTAGTGGACAGCGGGGAGCTGTTTTTT
TRBJ2-6	-	21	TRBV28	-	CASSFPLRTLHESSGANVLTF	TGTGCCAGCAGTTTCCCATTAAGGACTCTTCATGAGAGCTCTGGGGCCAACGTCCTGACTTTC
TRBJ1-5	TRBD1	15	TRBV6-5	-	CASSAQGNSNQPQHF	TGTGCCAGCAGCGCACAGGGGAATAGCAATCAGCCCCAGCATTTT
TRBJ1-1	TRBD1	15	TRBV28	-	CASRPHRGPNTEAFF	TGTGCCAGCAGGCCTCACAGGGGACCTAACACTGAAGCTTTCTTT
TRBJ2-5	TRBD2	16	TRBV18	few	CASSPGVAGPQETQYF	TGTGCCAGCTCACCAGGGGTAGCGGGGCCCCAAGAGACCCAGTACTTC
TRBJ1-1	TRBD1	11	TRBV5-1	-	CASEGGSEAFF	TGCGCCAGCGAAGGGGGCTCTGAAGCTTTCTTT
TRBJ2-1	-	15	TRBV7-9	-	CASSPAVTSAYEQFF	TGTGCCAGCAGCCCCGCGGTGACCAGCGCCTATGAGCAGTTCTTC
TRBJ2-2	-	13	TRBV28	-	CASSPEGAGELFF	TGTGCCAGCAGTCCTGAGGGGGCCGGGGAGCTGTTTTTT
TRBJ2-7	-	11	TRBV6-5	-	CASSYQYEQYF	TGTGCCAGCAGTTACCAGTACGAGCAGTACTTC
TRBJ2-3	TRBD1	16	TRBV7-9	-	CASSTDRGGGTDTQYF	TGTGCCAGCAGCACCGACAGGGGGGGAGGCACAGATACGCAGTATTTT
TRBJ2-1	TRBD2	17	TRBV2	-	CASSAYPGTSGIGEQFF	TGTGCCAGCAGTGCTTACCCCGGGACTAGCGGGATTGGTGAGCAGTTCTTC
TRBJ2-7	-	15	TRBV9	-	CASSSTQTSSYEQYF	TGTGCCAGCAGCTCGACACAAACGAGCTCCTACGAGCAGTACTTC
TRBJ2-5	TRBD2	16	TRBV28	-	CASSLPSGRVGETQYF	TGTGCCAGCAGTTTGCCTAGCGGGAGGGTGGGAGAGACCCAGTACTTC
TRBJ2-3	TRBD1	15	TRBV6-4	-	CASSRTGGEADTQYF	TGTGCCAGCAGCCGGACAGGGGGAGAAGCAGATACGCAGTATTTT
TRBJ2-7	TRBD2	13	TRBV27	-	CASSLSGVYEQYF	TGTGCCAGCAGTTTGAGCGGGGTCTACGAGCAGTACTTC
TRBJ2-1	-	15	TRBV11-3	-	CASSSFRDNYNEQFF	TGTGCCAGCAGCTCCTTCCGGGATAACTACAATGAGCAGTTCTTC
TRBJ1-1	TRBD1	15	TRBV11-2	-	CASSLTIGQGAEAFF	TGTGCCAGCAGCCTAACTATCGGACAGGGCGCTGAAGCTTTCTTT
TRBJ2-7	TRBD2	14	TRBV6-5	once	CASSYGRDPYEQYF	TGTGCCAGCAGTTACGGGAGGGACCCCTACGAGCAGTACTTC
TRBJ2-3	-	14	TRBV5-1	few	CASSPRQRTDTQYF	TGCGCCAGCAGCCCCCGACAGCGCACAGATACGCAGTATTTC
TRBJ1-5	TRBD1	15	TRBV6-6	-	CASSAQGNSNQPQHF	TGTGCCAGCAGCGCACAGGGGAATAGCAATCAGCCCCAGCATTTT
TRBJ2-2	-	17	TRBV5-1	-	CASSFSQGATSTGELFF	TGCGCCAGCAGCTTTTCTCAAGGGGCGACGAGCACCGGGGAGCTGTTTTTT
TRBJ2-1	-	14	TRBV19	-	CASNGGISTDEQFF	TGTGCCAGTAATGGCGGGATTTCAACGGATGAGCAGTTCTTC
TRBJ2-5	TRBD2	17	TRBV2	-	CASSSWTSGGYQETQYF	TGTGCCAGCAGTTCCTGGACTAGCGGGGGGTACCAAGAGACCCAGTACTTC
TRBJ2-7	-	11	TRBV28	-	CASSLDYEQYF	TGTGCCAGCAGTCTAGACTACGAGCAGTACTTC
TRBJ2-2	-	13	TRBV27	-	CASSFGGTGELFF	TGTGCCAGCAGCTTTGGGGGGACCGGGGAGCTGTTTTTT
TRBJ1-2	TRBD1	15	TRBV11-2	-	CASSRGQGANYGYTF	TGTGCCAGCAGCAGGGGACAGGGGGCGAACTATGGCTACACCTTC
TRBJ2-7	-	15	TRBV9	-	CASSVDGTRFYEQYF	TGTGCCAGCAGCGTTGACGGGACACGATTTTACGAGCAGTACTTC
TRBJ2-1	TRBD2	21	TRBV18	-	CTSSLWTATSGRLQDVNEQFF	TGTACCAGCTCTCTTTGGACAGCGACTAGCGGGAGGCTTCAGGACGTCAATGAGCAGTTCTTC